These T cell receptor beta chains were read from a single sample in a study of memory CD4+ T cells and cytomegalovirus serostatus. Assay used: immunoSEQ multiplex PCR; TCRdb lists only in-frame clones, some missing. The sample lists 56,000 or so clones, around three quarters seen once, with approximately 0.5% in the top ten. The sequenced sample consisted of memory CD4+ T cells from blood. The receptors originated from an adult in good health and CMV-seronegative. Some clones in this sample may be carry-over from other donors' samples. CDR3s include the opening cysteine and the closing phenylalanine or tryptophan. The D gene is left open where the match is weak. Expanded clones get a size class; other rows say once, few or many, or leave the size out.

CASSEDEGTSGELDDHQTDTQYF	TGCGCCAGCAGTGAGGATGAGGGGACTAGCGGGGAGTTGGATGACCACCAAACAGATACGCAGTATTTT	TRBD2	TRBV10-1	TRBJ2-3	few
CASSLFGGSGNTIYF	TGTGCCAGCAGCTTGTTTGGGGGGTCTGGAAACACCATATATTTT	NA	TRBV5-6	TRBJ1-3	few
CASRQGPNTGELFF	TGTGCCAGTAGACAGGGGCCCAACACCGGGGAGCTGTTTTTT	TRBD1	TRBV10-3	TRBJ2-2	NA
CASSLGASPLDYEQYF	TGCGCCAGCAGCTTGGGCGCGTCGCCCCTAGATTACGAGCAGTACTTC	NA	TRBV5-1	TRBJ2-7	NA
CASSDSGGETQYF	TGTGCCAGCAGTGATTCCGGGGGAGAGACCCAGTACTTC	NA	TRBV2	TRBJ2-5	NA
CASSPGSGRAGTDTQYF	TGTGCCAGCAGCCCAGGTAGCGGGAGGGCCGGCACAGATACGCAGTATTTT	TRBD2	TRBV11-2	TRBJ2-3	NA
CAWSWKGGEKLFF	TGTGCCTGGAGTTGGAAGGGTGGTGAAAAACTGTTTTTT	NA	TRBV30	TRBJ1-4	NA
CAWTLLGTTGNTIYF	TGTGCCTGGACCTTACTCGGGACGACTGGAAACACCATATATTTT	NA	TRBV30	TRBJ1-3	NA
CASRVWRTGPNTGELFF	TGTGCCAGCAGGGTTTGGAGGACAGGGCCTAACACCGGGGAGCTGTTTTTT	TRBD1	TRBV7-9	TRBJ2-2	few
CASSLGGYLSYNSPLHF	TGTGCCAGCAGCTTGGGGGGGTACCTCTCCTATAATTCACCCCTCCACTTT	NA	TRBV5-6	TRBJ1-6	NA
CASSQDLGNTIYF	TGCGCCAGCAGCCAAGATTTGGGAAACACCATATATTTT	NA	TRBV4-3	TRBJ1-3	NA
CATSRDKGGMGYTF	TGTGCCACCAGCAGAGATAAGGGGGGCATGGGCTACACCTTC	NA	TRBV15	TRBJ1-2	NA
CASSFSGGLGDTQYF	TGTGCCAGCAGCTTTAGCGGGGGCCTGGGTGATACGCAGTATTTT	TRBD2	TRBV9	TRBJ2-3	NA
CASSLRNTEAFF	TGTGCCAGCAGCTTAAGGAACACTGAAGCTTTCTTT	NA	TRBV13	TRBJ1-1	NA
CASSRGTGDGYTF	TGTGCCAGCAGCCGAGGGACAGGGGATGGCTACACCTTC	TRBD1	TRBV7-9	TRBJ1-2	NA
CASSEAGRGMGSPLHF	TGTGCCAGCAGTGAGGCGGGCAGGGGAATGGGGTCACCCCTCCACTTT	NA	TRBV2	TRBJ1-6	NA
CAWSVLARYEQYF	TGCGCCTGGAGTGTACTAGCTCGCTACGAGCAGTACTTC	NA	TRBV30	TRBJ2-7	NA
CASKASGGTDTQYF	TGTGCCAGCAAAGCTAGCGGAGGCACAGATACGCAGTATTTT	TRBD2	TRBV19	TRBJ2-3	NA
CASSAPRSNYGYTF	TGTGCCAGCAGCGCACCTCGATCTAACTATGGCTACACCTTC	NA	TRBV11-2	TRBJ1-2	NA
CASSLPGGGPSSEKLFF	TGTGCCAGCAGCTTACCGGGCGGGGGGCCTTCTAGTGAAAAACTGTTTTTT	NA	TRBV7-9	TRBJ1-4	once
CASSLGPEGANTEAFF	TGCGCCAGCAGCTTGGGTCCTGAGGGAGCGAACACTGAAGCTTTCTTT	NA	TRBV5-1	TRBJ1-1	NA
CASKSQSGPTKGELFF	TGTGCCAGCAAATCCCAATCCGGCCCTACCAAAGGGGAACTGTTTTTT	NA	TRBV27	TRBJ1-4	NA
CASGLQGGTEAFF	TGTGCTAGTGGCCTGCAGGGGGGCACTGAAGCTTTCTTT	TRBD1	TRBV12-5	TRBJ1-1	NA
CAWSVQTRDTIYF	TGTGCCTGGAGTGTACAGACTAGGGACACCATATATTTT	NA	TRBV30	TRBJ1-3	NA
CATANYEQYF	TGCGCCACCGCCAACTACGAGCAGTACTTC	NA	TRBV10-2	TRBJ2-7	few
CASSEGAPYNEQFF	TGCGCCAGCAGTGAGGGGGCTCCCTACAATGAGCAGTTCTTC	NA	TRBV10-1	TRBJ2-1	NA
CASSPGGARGYTF	TGTGCCAGCAGCCCCGGGGGCGCGAGGGGCTACACCTTC	NA	TRBV6-5	TRBJ1-2	NA
CSVEKEITDTQYF	TGCAGCGTTGAAAAGGAGATCACAGATACGCAGTATTTT	NA	TRBV29-1	TRBJ2-3	few
CASSLGGQGGSHQPQHF	TGTGCCAGCAGTTTGGGTGGGCAGGGAGGTAGTCATCAGCCCCAGCATTTT	NA	TRBV27	TRBJ1-5	NA
CASSPTSFGELFF	TGTGCCAGCAGCCCGACCTCCTTCGGGGAGCTGTTTTTT	NA	TRBV7-9	TRBJ2-2	NA
CAWSVDRDYGYTF	TGTGCCTGGAGTGTGGACAGGGACTATGGCTACACCTTC	TRBD1	TRBV30	TRBJ1-2	NA
CASSPRTGSYEQYF	TGTGCCAGCAGCCCAAGGACGGGATCCTACGAGCAGTACTTC	NA	TRBV7-9	TRBJ2-7	NA
CASSLYLSGEKLFF	TGTGCCAGCAGCTTATACTTATCGGGTGAAAAACTGTTTTTT	NA	TRBV11-2	TRBJ1-4	few
CASSTLADAEAFF	TGTGCCAGCAGTACCCTGGCCGACGCTGAAGCTTTCTTT	NA	TRBV6-6	TRBJ1-1	NA
CASSHQREILPGELFF	TGTGCCAGCAGCCACCAGCGGGAGATCCTACCCGGGGAGCTGTTTTTT	TRBD2	TRBV4-2	TRBJ2-2	few
CASSPPFSGGTDTQYF	TGTGCCAGCAGTCCGCCCTTTTCGGGGGGCACAGATACGCAGTATTTT	NA	TRBV27	TRBJ2-3	NA
CASSLQGGSYNEQFF	TGCGCCAGCAGCTTGCAGGGGGGTTCCTACAATGAGCAGTTCTTC	NA	TRBV5-1	TRBJ2-1	once
CSVQYTEAFF	TGCAGCGTGCAGTACACTGAAGCTTTCTTT	NA	TRBV29-1	TRBJ1-1	NA
CASSPTPDGEKLFF	TGTGCCAGCAGCCCCACCCCCGATGGAGAAAAACTGTTTTTT	NA	TRBV5-4	TRBJ1-4	NA
CASSLGLASYNEQFF	TGTGCCAGCAGCCTGGGACTAGCGTCCTACAATGAGCAGTTCTTC	TRBD2	TRBV7-8	TRBJ2-1	few
CASSLNQGRSPLHF	TGTGCCAGCAGCTTGAACCAGGGACGCTCACCCCTCCACTTT	NA	TRBV7-2	TRBJ1-6	NA
CASSFKGNTGELFF	TGTGCCAGCAGTTTCAAAGGGAACACCGGGGAGCTGTTTTTT	NA	TRBV28	TRBJ2-2	NA
CASSPPQGARGYTF	TGTGCCAGCTCACCACCACAGGGGGCGCGTGGCTACACCTTC	TRBD1	TRBV18	TRBJ1-2	few
CASSGRGDGYTF	TGTGCCAGTAGTGGCAGGGGTGATGGCTACACCTTC	NA	TRBV19	TRBJ1-2	NA
CASSASGAGANVLTF	TGTGCCAGCAGCGCGTCAGGGGCTGGGGCCAACGTCCTGACTTTC	NA	TRBV9	TRBJ2-6	few
CASKLASRGELFF	TGTGCCAGCAAGCTAGCGAGTAGGGGGGAGCTGTTTTTT	NA	TRBV2	TRBJ2-2	NA
CASSLGGAGANVLTF	TGCGCCAGCAGCTTGGGAGGGGCTGGGGCCAACGTCCTGACTTTC	NA	TRBV5-1	TRBJ2-6	NA
CAWSIGGGLFF	TGTGCCTGGAGTATCGGGGGGGGGCTGTTTTTT	TRBD2	TRBV30	TRBJ2-2	few
CSAQSRRQFF	TGCAGTGCTCAGTCCAGGCGGCAGTTCTTC	NA	TRBV20-1	TRBJ2-1	few
CASSPTGRPNEQYF	TGCGCCAGCAGCCCTACAGGGAGGCCCAACGAGCAGTACTTC	NA	TRBV4-3	TRBJ2-7	NA
CASSMDQNTGELFF	TGTGCCAGCAGCATGGACCAAAACACCGGGGAGCTGTTTTTT	NA	TRBV5-4	TRBJ2-2	once
CASSEGGTGEGYTF	TGTGCCAGCAGTGAGGGGGGGACAGGGGAAGGCTACACCTTC	TRBD1	TRBV25-1	TRBJ1-2	NA
CASSRLGETQYF	TGTGCCAGCAGCCGACTCGGGGAGACCCAGTACTTC	NA	TRBV7-2	TRBJ2-5	NA
CASSGGVKDSPLHF	TGTGCCAGTAGTGGAGGGGTCAAGGATTCACCCCTCCACTTT	NA	TRBV19	TRBJ1-6	few
CAWSVRENQPQHF	TGTGCCTGGAGTGTAAGGGAGAATCAGCCCCAGCATTTT	NA	TRBV30	TRBJ1-5	NA
CASSRDRGNYGYTF	TGTGCCAGCAGCCGGGACAGGGGAAACTATGGCTACACCTTC	TRBD1	TRBV5-4	TRBJ1-2	few
CASGSSTGELFF	TGTGCTAGTGGTTCTAGCACCGGGGAGCTGTTTTTT	NA	TRBV12-5	TRBJ2-2	NA
CAWRSSGGRDTQYF	TGTGCCTGGAGGTCCAGCGGGGGGAGAGATACGCAGTATTTT	TRBD2	TRBV30	TRBJ2-3	NA
CASSPGTSGGQETQYF	TGCGCCAGCAGCCCAGGGACTAGCGGGGGACAAGAGACCCAGTACTTC	TRBD2	TRBV7-2	TRBJ2-5	NA
CATQLLTVAEAFF	TGTGCCACCCAACTTCTGACAGTCGCTGAAGCTTTCTTT	NA	TRBV6-6	TRBJ1-1	NA